This TCR beta chain emerged from a study of blood T cell repertoires in COVID-19. About the study: In each case, the material was cDNA or gDNA derived from T cells, B-cell-depleted T cells, or PBMCs.

As handled by the study authors: Counts of nucleated cells, estimated from reference gene primer amplification, were obtained. Here immunoSEQ multiplex PCR was the method, and the copy in TCRdb shows in-frame clones only, minus some. That table is the source of V, J and clone size, and D and trimming were worked out from the DNA. Among some 250,000 clones listed, just under 85% were seen once. Germline CDR1 ENHRY, CDR2 SYGVKD. The CDR3 covers 15 residues. Trimming cost V 4 bases and J 5 bases; bases outside gene matches: 9. Sequencing used peripheral blood. This chain joins TRBV10-3 and TRBJ2-7, with TRBD2 identical over 9 bases. The source of this sequence is a woman aged 80 or older with acute or convalescent COVID-19. CDR3: CAISGGGGAFNEQYF. Here the CDR3 DNA reads TGTGCCATCAGTGGAGGCGGGGGGGCCTTCAACGAGCAGTACTTC.